Sequencing of this T cell receptor beta chain was carried out in a study of T cell responses to AZD1222 COVID-19 vaccine. Study information: Second-dose schedules of about 4 or about 12 weeks were combined.

Trimming cost V 3 bases and J 4 bases, with 15 bases left between them. CDR3 length: 15 amino acids. Looked up from germline, CDR1 is LNHDA and CDR2 is SQIVND (reference sequence). Sequencing was performed with immunoSEQ multiplex PCR; in TCRdb, only in-frame clones are kept and a portion is missing. The sample contains about 140,000 clones, approximately 92% of which appear only once. This clone appeared once. The sequencing used peripheral blood, collected on day 0 of AZD1222 vaccination. This TCR was recovered from an adult in good health. This chain connects TRBV19 to TRBJ1-1; a possible D gene is TRBD1 (5 bases). The CDR3 region has the DNA TGTGCCAGTAGTATGGAGGGTGCGAGGGGCACTGAAGCTTTCTTT. It translates to CASSMEGARGTEAFF.